These 21 T cell receptor beta chains share one sample of origin, sequenced in a study of cytomegalovirus exposure and HLA in healthy donors. The PCR used 60 Vbeta and 13 Jbeta primers. Clones were sequenced by immunoSEQ multiplex PCR, and TCRdb holds only the in-frame ones, with some missing. The table has about 180,000 clones, 75% to 90% seen once. Source material: PBMCs. The origin of the receptors is a boy aged 2 to 9 in good health and CMV-seronegative.

The chain couples TRBV5-1 to TRBJ1-1; D is perhaps TRBD1 (6 bases). Germline loops: CDR1 SGHRS, CDR2 YFSETQ. The ends were cut back, 0 bases at V and 1 base at J, with 13 bases in the middle. The CDR3 length is 16 residues. The CDR3 DNA is TGCGCCAGCAGCTTGGGCGGGGGCTTAGGGAACACTGAAGCTTTCTTT. This translates into CASSLGGGLGNTEAFF.

This chain uses TRBV5-4 with TRBJ2-5; D may be TRBD1 (5 bases). V lost 2 bases and J lost 1, with 12 bases in between. Per germline, CDR1 SGHNT and CDR2 YYREEE (reference sequence). The CDR3 is 15 amino acids. DNA for the CDR3: TGTGCCAGCAGCTTCGACGTAGGGGTCCAAGAGACCCAGTACTTC. Translated, it gives CASSFDVGVQETQYF.

The chain joins TRBV5-6 to TRBJ2-5; 12 bases line up with TRBD2. Per germline, CDR1 SGHDT and CDR2 YYEEEE. V shed 5 bases and J 7 bases; nucleotides not matched to a gene: 9. The CDR3 sequence is 15 residues long. CDR3 residues: CASSSLAGGPGTQYF. In DNA, the CDR3 is TGTGCCAGCAGTTCCCTAGCGGGGGGGCCGGGGACCCAGTACTTC.

This sequence joins TRBV7-2 and TRBJ2-7; 8 positions match TRBD1. This CDR3 contains 17 residues. From germline, CDR1 is SGHTA and CDR2 FQGNSA. Germline trimming cut 5 bases from V and 3 bases from J; bases unmatched to any gene: 15. CDR3 sequence: CASSTGVRQGAYYEQYV. In DNA, the CDR3 is TGTGCCAGCAGCACAGGGGTTCGGCAGGGGGCGTACTACGAGCAGTACGTC.

For the CDR3, the DNA is TGTGCCAGCAGTTTGCCGGGACTAGCGGGCTACAATGAGCAGTTCTTC. Its protein product is CASSLPGLAGYNEQFF. The chain couples TRBV27 to TRBJ2-1, with TRBD2 identical over 12 bases. With 3 bases clipped from V and 3 bases from J, the junction kept 3 bases outside the gene matches. Germline V gene data show CDR1 as MNHEY and CDR2 as SMNVEV (reference sequence). CDR3 size: 16 residues.

The chain joins TRBV18 to TRBJ2-5; 10 bases align to TRBD2. The CDR3 consists of 16 residues. Losses at the gene ends were 5 bases for V and 1 base for J; bases not matched to a gene: 7. Germline loops: CDR1 KGHSH, CDR2 LQKENI. In nucleotides, the CDR3 is TGTGCCAGCTCATCGATAGCGGGGGGACCCCAAGAGACCCAGTACTTC. It codes for CASSSIAGGPQETQYF.

The chain is built from TRBV6-4 and TRBJ2-3; 7 nucleotides agree with TRBD2. Trimming removed 0 bases from V and 6 bases from J; junction bases left unmatched: 6. The CDR3 consists of 15 residues. Germline V gene lookup returns CDR1 MRHNA and CDR2 SNTAGT. The CDR3 sequence: CASSDSSGARDTQYF. The CDR3 nucleotides read TGTGCCAGCAGTGACTCAAGCGGGGCAAGGGATACGCAGTATTTT.

This clone has a handful of counts. The rearrangement uses TRBV5-1 and TRBJ2-1; TRBD1 aligns across 7 bases. The CDR3 contains 10 residues. With 9 bases clipped from V and 12 bases from J, the junction kept 6 bases outside the gene matches. CDR1 is SGHRS, CDR2 YFSETQ, per germline. DNA for the CDR3: TGCGCCACCAACGGGACAGTGCAGTTCTTC. Its protein product is CATNGTVQFF.

The chain combines TRBV30 with TRBJ2-1, with TRBD1 as a possible D gene (6 bases). CDR1 and CDR2 (germline): GTSNPN, SVGIG (reference sequence). CDR3 length: 13 residues. Between the trimmed V and J ends, which lost 1 base and 8 bases, there was a span of 12 bases. CDR3 DNA sequence: TGTGCCTGGAGTGGTACAGGGTTCGATGAGCAGTTCTTC. Translation gives CAWSGTGFDEQFF.

The chain couples TRBV5-6 to TRBJ2-2; TRBD1 aligns across 10 bases. The CDR3 totals 16 residues. J was trimmed by 2 bases and V by 0 bases; bases with no gene match: 1. The germline gives CDR1 SGHDT, CDR2 YYEEEE. CDR3 protein: CASSLGQGANTGELFF. The CDR3 DNA follows: TGTGCCAGCAGCTTGGGACAGGGGGCCAACACCGGGGAGCTGTTTTTT.

The rearrangement joins TRBV27 to TRBJ2-3; 8 bases are a match to TRBD2. This CDR3 contains 17 residues. Germline CDR1 and CDR2: MNHEY and SMNVEV (reference sequence). With V trimmed by 3 bases and J by 1 base, 9 bases remained unmatched. The CDR3: CASSLDLLAVGTDTQYF. The CDR3 bases are TGTGCCAGCAGTTTGGACCTACTAGCGGTCGGCACAGATACGCAGTATTTT.

J is TRBJ2-2 and V is TRBV30; D remains unclear. Germline assignment: CDR1 GTSNPN and CDR2 SVGIG (reference sequence). The CDR3 is 13 residues long. V lost 0 bases and J lost 8, with 10 bases in between. CDR3 sequence reads: CAWSVLWPGELFF. In DNA form, the CDR3 reads TGTGCCTGGAGTGTTCTTTGGCCTGGGGAGCTGTTTTTT. Combining the CDR3 with reference TRBV30 and TRBJ2-2 gives the whole variable domain SQTIHQWPATLVQPVGSPLSLECTVEGTSNPNLYWYRQAAGRGLQLLFYSVGIGQISSEVPQNLSASRPQDRQFILSSKKLLLSDSGFYLCAWSVLWPGELFFGEGSRLTVL.

This sequence joins TRBV6-1 and TRBJ2-2; TRBD2 agrees at 8 bases. J lost 6 bases, V lost 1 base, and 4 bases had no gene match. The germline gives CDR1 MNHNS, CDR2 SASEGT. This CDR3 region has 15 residues. The CDR3 DNA reads TGTGCCAGCAGTGAAGGGCCGGGGGGGGCCGGGGAGCTGTTTTTT. This translates into CASSEGPGGAGELFF.

The gene calls are TRBV27 and TRBJ1-6; 8 nucleotides line up with TRBD1. CDR1 is MNHEY, CDR2 SMNVEV, per germline (reference sequence). J was trimmed by 8 bases and V by 6 bases; bases with no gene match: 6. This CDR3 comprises 14 residues. CDR3 loop: CASSTGTGYSPLHF. The CDR3 DNA reads TGTGCCAGCAGCACCGGGACAGGTTATTCACCCCTCCACTTT.

The DNA of the CDR3 is TGTGCCAGCAGTTATGGGACAAACCTCGGGGGCTACACCTTC. It is translated as CASSYGTNLGGYTF. The chain couples TRBV6-5 to TRBJ1-2; a weak D match, TRBD1 (6 bases). The germline V gene encodes CDR1 MNHEY and CDR2 SVGAGI. The CDR3 sequence is 14 residues long. V was pared by 3 bases and J by 8 bases, with 16 bases between.

The chain employs TRBV6-4 and TRBJ1-1; a weak D match, TRBD1 (5 bases). Germline V CDR1 and CDR2: MRHNA, SNTAGT. CDR3 length: 13 amino acids. V lost 6 bases to trimming and J lost 1 base, with 9 bases between them. In nucleotides, the CDR3 is TGTGCCAGCAGCCCGACAGAGAACACTGAAGCTTTCTTT. It specifies CASSPTENTEAFF.

This chain connects TRBV6-5 to TRBJ1-1, with a weak D call TRBD1 (6 bases). V lost 6 bases and J 4 bases, leaving 6 bases between the germline ends. The CDR3 covers 11 residues. CDR1 and CDR2 (germline): MNHEY, SVGAGI. The CDR3 region has the DNA TGTGCCAGCAGAGGGGGCACTGAAGCTTTCTTT. Amino acid sequence: CASRGGTEAFF.

This chain joins TRBV7-8 and TRBJ2-1; D possibly corresponds to TRBD2 (5 bases). This CDR3 is built from 11 residues. Per germline, CDR1 SGHVS and CDR2 FQNEAQ. The V gene lost 8 bases and the J gene lost 9 bases, with 11 bases spanning the gap. CDR3 sequence: CASLSDGEQFF. Written as DNA, the CDR3 is TGTGCCAGCCTTAGCGACGGTGAGCAGTTCTTC.

This clone was seen only once. The junction shows a germline mismatch at one end, possibly a read error. The chain employs TRBV7-2 and TRBJ2-3; the D gene is possibly TRBD2 (5 bases). This CDR3 is 13 amino acids long. CDR1 SGHTA and CDR2 FQGNSA come from the germline V gene. The CDR3 nucleotides are TGTGCCAGCAGCTTAGAGGACTTCCTCGCGGCTAGTTTT. It specifies CASSLEDFLAASF.

J is TRBJ2-1 and V is TRBV7-8; 9 nucleotides match TRBD2. V shed 5 bases and J 5 bases; nucleotides not matched to a gene: 13. The CDR3 spans 17 residues. Germline assignment: CDR1 SGHVS and CDR2 FQNEAQ. DNA for the CDR3: TGTGCCAGCAGCCCACAAAGAATAGGACTAGCGAACAATGAGCAGTTCTTC. It encodes CASSPQRIGLANNEQFF.

V is TRBV30 and J is TRBJ1-1, with 7 bases aligning to TRBD1. Germline CDR1 reads GTSNPN; CDR2 reads SVGIG (reference sequence). Trimming took 5 bases from V and 4 from J; bases not matched to a gene: 7. The CDR3 length is 13 residues. The CDR3: CAWQRQGGTEAFF. The CDR3 DNA is TGTGCCTGGCAGAGACAGGGTGGCACTGAAGCTTTCTTT. The full variable domain, completed using reference TRBV30 and TRBJ1-1, is SQTIHQWPATLVQPVGSPLSLECTVEGTSNPNLYWYRQAAGRGLQLLFYSVGIGQISSEVPQNLSASRPQDRQFILSSKKLLLSDSGFYLCAWQRQGGTEAFFGQGTRLTVV.